This entry describes one TCR beta chain. CDR3 length: 14 residues. The J segment lost 0 bases and the V segment lost 5 bases, leaving 3 bases of the junction unmatched. Germline lookup yields CDR1 SGHTA and CDR2 FQGNSA. This record comes from a study of cytomegalovirus exposure and HLA in healthy donors. 13 Jbeta primers and 60 Vbeta primers were used for the PCR. Produced via immunoSEQ multiplex PCR; TCRdb's table is partial and in-frame only. This sample has approximately 77,000 clones; about 75% occur once, and the top ten carry roughly 5.2%. Specimen: PBMCs. The V call is TRBV7-2, the J call TRBJ1-2; 7 nucleotides agree with TRBD1. The sequence was obtained from a man between 60 and 75 years old in good health and CMV-seropositive. This chain's CDR3 is CASSPGTANYGYTF. The CDR3 coding sequence is TGTGCCAGCAGCCCTGGGACAGCTAACTATGGCTACACCTTC.